This T cell receptor beta chain was recovered during a study of beta chain features in type 1 diabetes. The CDR3 is made up of 12 amino acids. V lost 2 bases, J lost 6 bases, and 5 bases lay in between. Germline CDR1 reads SGHTA; CDR2 reads FQGNSA. This clone was counted a few times. Other DNA sequences in the same sample also yield this CDR3. What was sequenced were expressed TCRB transcripts, since all of the isolated RNA had been reverse transcribed. TCRdb keeps only in-frame clones here, not all; method: immunoSEQ multiplex PCR. The top ten clones hold approximately 0.05% of a sample with more than 350,000 clones, approximately 10% of them seen once.

The chain carries TRBV7-2 and TRBJ2-1; no firm D call. Sequenced material: naive CD4+ T cells from blood. The receptor was isolated from a woman between 18 and 29 years old in good health. The CDR3 spells CASSLTLNEQFF. The CDR3 region has the DNA TGTGCCAGCAGCTTAACACTCAATGAGCAGTTCTTC. Complete variable domain (other parts from reference TRBV7-2 and TRBJ2-1): GAGVSQSPSNKVTEKGKDVELRCDPISGHTALYWYRQSLGQGLEFLIYFQGNSAPDKSGLPSDRFSAERTGGSVSTLTIQRTQQEDSAVYLCASSLTLNEQFFGPGTRLTVL.